Shown below are 24 T cell receptor beta chains from a single sample sequenced in a study of identifying expanded T cells in peripheral blood. Only in-frame clones appear in the TCRdb table, and some are missing; sequencing was by immunoSEQ multiplex PCR. The table lists approximately 97,000 clones, 70% to 90% of them singletons. Sequencing was done on a sample of blood. The receptors were gathered from a person aged 18 to 75 in good health.

The genes are TRBV6-5 and TRBJ1-1, with a weak D call TRBD1 (5 bases). This CDR3 region has 15 residues. The germline gives CDR1 MNHEY, CDR2 SVGAGI. With 4 bases removed from V and 4 bases from J, the gap between germline ends came to 16 bases. Written as DNA, the CDR3 is TGTGCCAGCAGTTCGACGTGGGGCGTTGGCACTGAAGCTTTCTTT. As protein: CASSSTWGVGTEAFF.

This clone was detected only once. The chain employs TRBV28 and TRBJ1-5; D uncertain. V lost 4 bases and J 0 bases, leaving 7 bases between the germline ends. Looked up from germline, CDR1 is MDHEN and CDR2 is SYDVKM. The CDR3 is 14 amino acids. The CDR3: CASSSAYSNQPQHF. CDR3 coding DNA: TGTGCCAGCAGTTCAGCGTATAGCAATCAGCCCCAGCATTTT.

This clone came up a few times. V and J are TRBV19 and TRBJ1-6; tentatively, D is TRBD1 (5 bases). This CDR3 comprises 12 residues. Deletions cut 4 bases from V and 8 bases from J, with 6 bases between. Germline V gives CDR1 LNHDA, CDR2 SQIVND (reference sequence). The CDR3 DNA follows: TGTGCCAGTAGTAGGGGGGATTCACCCCTCCACTTT. Translating gives CASSRGDSPLHF. Supplemented by reference TRBV19 and TRBJ1-6, the full variable domain reads DGGITQSPKYLFRKEGQNVTLSCEQNLNHDAMYWYRQDPGQGLRLIYYSQIVNDFQKGDIAEGYSVSREKKESFPLTVTSAQKNPTAFYLCASSRGDSPLHFGNGTRLTVT.

This clone occurred once. The chain is built from TRBV7-9 and TRBJ2-4, with TRBD1 matching 12 bases. The CDR3 contains 18 residues. CDR1 and CDR2 from the germline V gene are SEHNR and FQNEAQ (reference sequence). The V and J ends lost 5 bases and 1 base, in that order; junction bases with no gene match: 9. CDR3 residues: CASSVGTGGESAKNIQYF. The CDR3 nucleotides read TGTGCCAGCAGCGTAGGGACAGGGGGCGAGAGTGCCAAAAACATTCAGTACTTC. The whole variable domain, remainder taken from reference TRBV7-9 and TRBJ2-4, is DTGVSQNPRHKITKRGQNVTFRCDPISEHNRLYWYRQTLGQGPEFLTYFQNEAQLEKSRLLSDRFSAERPKGSFSTLEIQRTEQGDSAMYLCASSVGTGGESAKNIQYFGAGTRLSVL.

The genes are TRBV10-2 and TRBJ1-6, with 8 bases matching TRBD1. Germline lookup yields CDR1 WSHSY and CDR2 SAAADI. The CDR3 has 16 residues. The V gene end was trimmed by 10 bases and the J gene end by 0 bases; junction bases not matched to a gene: 8. The CDR3 DNA follows: TGCGCCACCCACGACAGGGGTTACTCCTATAATTCACCCCTCCACTTT. Amino acid sequence: CATHDRGYSYNSPLHF.

About this clone: The junction does not match germline at one end; this may be a read error. CDR3: CSVDVPPLF. In DNA, the CDR3 is TGCAGCGTTGATGTCCCCCCGCTCTTT. This chain connects TRBV29-1 to TRBJ1-1, with D unclear. The germline V gene encodes CDR1 SQVTM and CDR2 ANQGSEA. There are 9 residues in the CDR3.

Only one count was recorded for this clone. The V gene is TRBV7-2, the J gene TRBJ1-3; D is possibly TRBD1 (5 bases). Trimming shortened V by 5 bases and J by 0 bases, and 8 bases separated the two germline ends. Germline-derived CDR1 and CDR2 are SGHTA and FQGNSA. This CDR3 has 14 amino acids. CDR3 sequence: CASSDDSSGNTIYF. The CDR3 DNA reads as TGTGCCAGCAGCGACGACAGCTCTGGAAACACCATATATTTT.

This chain joins TRBV5-6 and TRBJ2-5; possibly TRBD2 for D (7 bases). The germline V gene encodes CDR1 SGHDT and CDR2 YYEEEE. Deletions cut 0 bases from V and 5 bases from J, with 14 bases between. The CDR3 contains 15 residues. The DNA for the CDR3 is TGTGCCAGCAGCTTGGTGGGGGGGCCGGGGGAGACCCAGTACTTC. This sequence encodes CASSLVGGPGETQYF.

This chain connects TRBV13 to TRBJ1-6, with 7 bases matching TRBD1. Germline-derived CDR1 and CDR2 are PRHDT and FYEKMQ (reference sequence). Unmatched junction bases numbered 5, after V lost 5 bases and J lost 7 bases. The length of the CDR3 is 14 residues. CDR3 residues: CASSQDRLNSPLHF. CDR3 coding DNA: TGTGCCAGCAGCCAGGACAGGTTAAATTCACCCCTCCACTTT.

The gene calls are TRBV25-1 and TRBJ2-1; 9 bases agree with TRBD2. With V trimmed by 2 bases and J by 9 bases, 11 bases remained unmatched. Germline CDR1 is MGHDK and CDR2 is SYGVNS. The CDR3 totals 16 residues. This CDR3 reads CASSEPGLATSGEQFF. The CDR3 coding sequence is TGTGCCAGCAGTGAACCAGGACTAGCGACGAGTGGTGAGCAGTTCTTC.

This chain joins TRBV7-7 and TRBJ2-5; TRBD1 is a possible D gene (6 bases). The CDR3 is made up of 13 amino acids. The germline CDR1 and CDR2 sequences are SSHAT and FNYEAQ (reference sequence). The V end lost 8 bases, the J end lost 0 bases, and 10 bases lay between the germline ends. The CDR3 region has the DNA TGTGCCAGCGGAACAGGGTACCAAGAGACCCAGTACTTC. Its protein product is CASGTGYQETQYF.

The chain joins TRBV2 to TRBJ1-4; D is ambiguous. The CDR3 is 14 amino acids. Trimming cost V 9 bases and J 10 bases, with 21 bases left between them. Germline V gene sequence: CDR1 SNHLY, CDR2 FYNNEI. CDR3 region: CASWEAESEGKLFF. The CDR3 DNA sequence: TGTGCCAGTTGGGAGGCCGAATCCGAGGGAAAACTGTTTTTT.

J is TRBJ1-4 and V is TRBV18; D uncertain. This CDR3 is built from 12 residues. Germline loops: CDR1 KGHSH, CDR2 LQKENI. With 2 bases removed from V and 7 bases from J, the gap between germline ends came to 5 bases. CDR3 loop: CASSPNGEKLFF. The CDR3 nucleotides read TGTGCCAGCTCACCAAATGGTGAAAAACTGTTTTTT.

The chain carries TRBV19 and TRBJ2-1; possibly TRBD1 or TRBD2 for D (5 bases each). This CDR3 comprises 14 residues. Germline CDR1 is LNHDA and CDR2 is SQIVND (reference sequence). Trimming removed 7 bases at V and 2 bases at J, with 12 bases between. CDR3 DNA: TGTGCCAGTAACCCGGGGCTAGCCTACAATGAGCAGTTCTTC. Protein sequence: CASNPGLAYNEQFF.

The chain has TRBV4-1 and TRBJ1-4; TRBD1 might be the D (5 bases). The CDR3 runs 17 residues. V was cut by 0 bases and J by 11 bases, with 22 bases left in between. The germline V gene has CDR1 MGHRA and CDR2 YSYEKL. Here the CDR3 reads CASSQDLQNRPEGKLFF. The CDR3 nucleotides read TGCGCCAGCAGCCAAGATCTACAAAACAGGCCTGAGGGGAAACTGTTTTTT.

V and J are TRBV4-1 and TRBJ2-3; TRBD2 agrees at 7 bases. The V segment lost 0 bases and the J segment 0 bases; nucleotides outside the gene matches: 6. CDR1 is MGHRA and CDR2 is YSYEKL in the germline V gene. This CDR3 region has 17 residues. CDR3 protein: CASSQEIWGGSTDTQYF. DNA for the CDR3: TGCGCCAGCAGCCAAGAAATTTGGGGAGGGAGCACAGATACGCAGTATTTT.

The chain carries TRBV7-9 and TRBJ2-4, with TRBD1 identical over 7 bases. After removal of 5 bases from V and 1 base from J, the junction contained 11 bases not matched to a gene. This CDR3 has 17 amino acids. Germline CDR1 and CDR2: SEHNR and FQNEAQ (reference sequence). CDR3 sequence (DNA): TGTGCCAGCAGCAATCATCGACAGGGCAAGGCCAAAAACATTCAGTACTTC. It encodes CASSNHRQGKAKNIQYF. The full variable domain, completed using reference TRBV7-9 and TRBJ2-4, is DTGVSQNPRHKITKRGQNVTFRCDPISEHNRLYWYRQTLGQGPEFLTYFQNEAQLEKSRLLSDRFSAERPKGSFSTLEIQRTEQGDSAMYLCASSNHRQGKAKNIQYFGAGTRLSVL.

The chain combines TRBV4-2 with TRBJ2-1; the match to TRBD1 covers 10 bases. The CDR3 runs to 15 residues. The germline CDR1 and CDR2 sequences are LGHNA and YNFKEQ. The V gene end was trimmed by 3 bases and the J gene end by 6 bases; junction bases not matched to a gene: 5. CDR3: CASSQGTGAGNEQFF. The DNA of the CDR3 is TGTGCCAGCAGCCAGGGGACAGGGGCGGGCAATGAGCAGTTCTTC.

The CDR3 reads CASSPNQGTQYF. CDR3 sequence (DNA): TGTGCCAGCTCACCGAATCAGGGGACCCAGTACTTC. V is TRBV18 and J is TRBJ2-5; tentative D call: TRBD1 (5 bases). This CDR3 spans 12 amino acids. V lost 3 bases and J lost 7, with 9 bases in between. The germline V gene has CDR1 KGHSH and CDR2 LQKENI.

This chain joins TRBV19 and TRBJ2-1, with 7 nucleotides matching TRBD2. The junction had 2 bases not matched to a gene; V was cut back by 3 bases and J by 0 bases. Germline CDR1 LNHDA, CDR2 SQIVND (reference sequence). CDR3 length equals 15 residues. CDR3: CASSMVAGSYNEQFF. Here the CDR3 DNA reads TGTGCCAGTAGTATGGTAGCGGGCTCCTACAATGAGCAGTTCTTC.

As for this clone: The limits of the CDR3 on the DNA are not certain, so only TCRdb's listed CDR3 is given. The V and J genes are TRBV19 and TRBJ1-1. Germline loops: CDR1 LNHDA, CDR2 SQIVND (reference sequence). The CDR3 is 16 residues long, ends included. The CDR3 loop is CASTSVGESPNTEAFF.

This rearrangement joins TRBV7-8 to TRBJ2-1; TRBD2 agrees at 8 bases. This CDR3 region has 17 residues. V shed 1 base and J 7 bases; nucleotides not matched to a gene: 12. Germline V gene lookup returns CDR1 SGHVS and CDR2 FQNEAQ. The CDR3 protein is CASSLDSGGRFSNEQFF. The CDR3 DNA reads TGTGCCAGCAGCTTAGATAGCGGCGGGAGGTTTTCAAATGAGCAGTTCTTC.

The rearrangement links TRBV6-6 to TRBJ1-3; perhaps TRBD1 as D (6 bases). Trimming stripped 6 bases from V and 2 bases from J, with 14 bases between. Germline CDR1 reads MNHNY; CDR2 reads SVGAGI (reference sequence). The CDR3 spans 15 residues. CDR3 nucleotides: TGTGCCAGCAGGGTTGATGGGGGGCCTGGAAACACCATATATTTT. Its translation is CASRVDGGPGNTIYF.

V usage is TRBV28 and J usage is TRBJ2-7; 8 positions agree with TRBD1. V gave up 5 bases and J gave up 3 bases; unmatched junction bases: 9. In germline, CDR1 is MDHEN, CDR2 SYDVKM. The CDR3 covers 15 residues. This chain's CDR3 is CASSPSGTGDYEQYF. In DNA, the CDR3 is TGTGCCAGCAGTCCCTCCGGGACAGGAGACTACGAGCAGTACTTC.